This T cell receptor (beta chain) was profiled in a study of blood T cell repertoires in COVID-19. Clones were sequenced by immunoSEQ multiplex PCR, and TCRdb holds only the in-frame ones, with some missing. Here the sample spans about 160,000 clones, over 75% being singletons. The CDR3 sequence is 16 residues long. This chain uses TRBV21-1 with TRBJ2-3; TRBD1 reflects the table's D call only, with no check against the DNA. TRBV21-1 counts as a pseudogene. The sample consisted of PBMCs or T cells enriched from blood (not recorded which). The sequence came from a woman aged 45-60 years who had recovered from COVID-19. The CDR3 spells CASSKGQGAGTDTQYF. CDR3 bases: TGTGCCAGCAGCAAAGGACAGGGGGCAGGCACAGATACGCAGTATTTT.